This T cell receptor (beta chain) comes out of a study of tumour-infiltrating T cells in Burkitt lymphoma. On the study more broadly: Survival, overall and progression-free, tracked with productive clonality.

Here immunoSEQ multiplex PCR was the method, and the copy in TCRdb shows in-frame clones only, minus some. The table shows 2,000 to 3,000 clones, with 88% occurring only once. After removal of 5 bases from V and 0 bases from J, the junction contained 7 bases not matched to a gene. Germline CDR1 and CDR2: LNHDA and SQIVND (reference sequence). The CDR3 has 17 amino acids. The sample consisted of tumor tissue. The genes are TRBV19 and TRBJ2-2; 9 positions match TRBD1. This clonotype originated in a human donor with diffuse large B-cell lymphoma. CDR3 DNA: TGTGCCAGTAGTGGAACAGGGGGCCCCTCGAACACCGGGGAGCTGTTTTTT. Protein product: CASSGTGGPSNTGELFF.